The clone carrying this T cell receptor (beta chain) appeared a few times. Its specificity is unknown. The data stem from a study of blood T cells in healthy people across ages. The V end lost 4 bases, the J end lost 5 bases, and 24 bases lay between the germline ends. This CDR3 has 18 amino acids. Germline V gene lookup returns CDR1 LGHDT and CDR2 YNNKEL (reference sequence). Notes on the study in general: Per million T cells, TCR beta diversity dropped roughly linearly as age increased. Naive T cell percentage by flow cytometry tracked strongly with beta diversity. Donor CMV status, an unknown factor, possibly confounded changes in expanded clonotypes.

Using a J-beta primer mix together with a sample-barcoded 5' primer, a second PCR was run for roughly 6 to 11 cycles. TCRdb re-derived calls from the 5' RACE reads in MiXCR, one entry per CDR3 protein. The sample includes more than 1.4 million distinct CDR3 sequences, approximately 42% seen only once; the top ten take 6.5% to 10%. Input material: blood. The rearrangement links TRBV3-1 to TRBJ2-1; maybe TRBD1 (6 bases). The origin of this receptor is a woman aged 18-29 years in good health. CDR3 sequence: CASSRKRDLGQSHNEQFF. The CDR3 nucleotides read TGTGCCAGCAGCCGCAAGCGTGATTTAGGACAGTCTCACAATGAGCAGTTCTTC.